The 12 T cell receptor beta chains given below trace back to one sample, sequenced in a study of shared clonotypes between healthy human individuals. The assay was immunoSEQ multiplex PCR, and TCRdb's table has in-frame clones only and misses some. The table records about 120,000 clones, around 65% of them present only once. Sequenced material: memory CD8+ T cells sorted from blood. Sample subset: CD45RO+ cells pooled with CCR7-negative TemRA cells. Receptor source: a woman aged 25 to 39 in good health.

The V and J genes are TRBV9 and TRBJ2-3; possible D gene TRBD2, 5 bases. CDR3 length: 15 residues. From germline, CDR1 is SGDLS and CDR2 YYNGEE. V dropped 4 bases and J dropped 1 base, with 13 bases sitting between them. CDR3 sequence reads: CASSLAGVGTDTQYF. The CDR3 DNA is TGTGCCAGCAGCCTCGCCGGGGTGGGCACAGATACGCAGTATTTT.

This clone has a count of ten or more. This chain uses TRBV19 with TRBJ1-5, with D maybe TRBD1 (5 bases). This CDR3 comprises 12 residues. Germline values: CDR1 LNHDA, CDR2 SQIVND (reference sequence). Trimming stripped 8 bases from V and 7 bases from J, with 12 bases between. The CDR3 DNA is TGTGCCAGTGGGGCAGAGGGCCAGCCCCAGCATTTT. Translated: CASGAEGQPQHF.

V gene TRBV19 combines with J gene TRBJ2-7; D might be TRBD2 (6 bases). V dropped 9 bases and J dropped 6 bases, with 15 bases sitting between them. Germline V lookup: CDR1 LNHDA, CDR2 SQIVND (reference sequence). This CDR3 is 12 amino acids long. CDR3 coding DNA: TGTGCCAGCAGGGACTCCCTCCGCGAGCAGTACTTC. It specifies CASRDSLREQYF.

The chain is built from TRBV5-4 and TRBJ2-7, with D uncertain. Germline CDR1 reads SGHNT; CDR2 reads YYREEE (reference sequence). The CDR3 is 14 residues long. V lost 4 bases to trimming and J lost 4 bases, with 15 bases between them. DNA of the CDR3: TGTGCCAGCAGCGCCGACGGTCCCGGGTACGAGCAGTACTTC. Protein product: CASSADGPGYEQYF.

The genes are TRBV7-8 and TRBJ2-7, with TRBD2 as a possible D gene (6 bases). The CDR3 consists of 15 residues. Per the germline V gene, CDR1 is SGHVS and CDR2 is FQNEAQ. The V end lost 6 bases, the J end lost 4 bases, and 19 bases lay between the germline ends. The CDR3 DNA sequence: TGTGCCAGCAGTTCCGGGAGCTCCTCCTTTTACGAGCAGTACTTC. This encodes CASSSGSSSFYEQYF.

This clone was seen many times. CDR3 in DNA: TGTGCCAGCAGCTTCGTCCTGGGGGAGGGCATCTCTGAAGCTTTCTTT. This sequence encodes CASSFVLGEGISEAFF. The chain combines TRBV7-5 with TRBJ1-1. TRBV7-5 is marked as a pseudogene. The CDR3 consists of 16 residues.

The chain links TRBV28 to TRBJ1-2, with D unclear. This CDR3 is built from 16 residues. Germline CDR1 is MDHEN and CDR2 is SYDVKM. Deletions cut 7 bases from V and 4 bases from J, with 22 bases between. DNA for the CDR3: TGTGCCAGCACCCCACGAGGGTACGGTGGGGTCTATGGCTACACCTTC. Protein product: CASTPRGYGGVYGYTF.

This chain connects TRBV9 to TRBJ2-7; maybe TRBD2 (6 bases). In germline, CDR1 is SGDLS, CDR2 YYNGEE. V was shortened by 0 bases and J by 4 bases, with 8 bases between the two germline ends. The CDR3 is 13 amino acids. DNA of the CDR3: TGTGCCAGCAGCGTAGCGGGAGAGTACGAGCAGTACTTC. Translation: CASSVAGEYEQYF.

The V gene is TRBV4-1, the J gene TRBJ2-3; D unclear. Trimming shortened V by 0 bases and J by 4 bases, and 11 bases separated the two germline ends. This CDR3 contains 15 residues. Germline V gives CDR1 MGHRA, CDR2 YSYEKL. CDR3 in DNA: TGCGCCAGCAGCCAAGATCGGGTTAGCCCAGATACGCAGTATTTT. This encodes CASSQDRVSPDTQYF.

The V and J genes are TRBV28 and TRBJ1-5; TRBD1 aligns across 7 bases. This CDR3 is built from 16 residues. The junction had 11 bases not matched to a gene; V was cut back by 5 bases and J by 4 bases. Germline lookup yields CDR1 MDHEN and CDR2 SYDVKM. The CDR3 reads CASSTYTTGLNQPQHF. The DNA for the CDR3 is TGTGCCAGCAGTACATACACGACAGGGCTTAATCAGCCCCAGCATTTT.

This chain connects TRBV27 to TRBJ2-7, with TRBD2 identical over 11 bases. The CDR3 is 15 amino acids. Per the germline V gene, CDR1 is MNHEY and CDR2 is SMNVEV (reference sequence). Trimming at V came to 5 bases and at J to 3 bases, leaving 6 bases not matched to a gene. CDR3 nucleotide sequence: TGTGCCAGCAGTCCCACGACTAGCGGGAACTACGAGCAGTACTTC. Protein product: CASSPTTSGNYEQYF.

The CDR3 coding sequence is TGTGCCACCAGCAGTGGTTCTCGGGGCTGGGAGCAGTACTTC. Encoded protein: CATSSGSRGWEQYF. The V call is TRBV15, the J call TRBJ2-7, with D perhaps being TRBD1 or TRBD2 (5 bases each). Trimming left V 3 bases short and J 7 bases short, with 16 bases between. The germline CDR1 and CDR2 sequences are LNHNV and YYDKDF (reference sequence). The CDR3 has 14 amino acids. Using reference TRBV15 and TRBJ2-7 for the parts outside the CDR3, the full variable domain is DAMVIQNPRYQVTQFGKPVTLSCSQTLNHNVMYWYQQKSSQAPKLLFHYYDKDFNNEADTPDNFQSRRPNTSFCFLDIRSPGLGDTAMYLCATSSGSRGWEQYFGPGTRLTVT.